This TCR beta chain was sequenced during a study of T cell responses to AZD1222 COVID-19 vaccine. The table lists this clone with a count of one. Trimming took off 1 base at V and 8 bases at J, with 6 bases between the two ends. Germline CDR1 and CDR2: SGHDN and FVKESK. The CDR3 is made up of 13 amino acids. The protocol was immunoSEQ multiplex PCR, while the TCRdb copy is restricted to in-frame clones and leaves out a portion. This table has over 90,000 clones, roughly 90% appearing once. The chain is built from TRBV14 and TRBJ1-6; D is unresolved. The sequences come from peripheral blood, collected 28 days after the second AZD1222 dose. This clonotype originated in an adult who received the AZD1222 COVID-19 vaccine. CDR3: CASSQVMDSPLHF. CDR3 DNA sequence: TGTGCCAGCAGCCAAGTTATGGATTCACCCCTCCACTTT.